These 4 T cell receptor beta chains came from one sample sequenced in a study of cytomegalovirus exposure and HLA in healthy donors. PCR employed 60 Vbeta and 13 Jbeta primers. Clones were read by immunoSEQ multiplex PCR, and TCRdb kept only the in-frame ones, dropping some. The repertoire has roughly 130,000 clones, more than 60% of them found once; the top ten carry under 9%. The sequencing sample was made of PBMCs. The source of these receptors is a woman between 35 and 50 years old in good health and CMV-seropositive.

CDR3 bases: TGCGCCAGCAGCTTGGACACTGGGGCCAACGTCCTGACTTTC. Its translation: CASSLDTGANVLTF. The chain uses TRBV5-1 and TRBJ2-6; D call uncertain. The germline gives CDR1 SGHRS, CDR2 YFSETQ. V dropped 0 bases and J dropped 2 bases, with 3 bases sitting between them. The CDR3 consists of 14 residues.

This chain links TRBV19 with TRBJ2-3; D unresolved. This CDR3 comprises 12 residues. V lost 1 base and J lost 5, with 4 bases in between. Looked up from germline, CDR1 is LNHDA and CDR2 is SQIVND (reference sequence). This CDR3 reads CASSIVQDTQYF. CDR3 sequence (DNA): TGTGCCAGTAGTATAGTTCAAGATACGCAGTATTTT.

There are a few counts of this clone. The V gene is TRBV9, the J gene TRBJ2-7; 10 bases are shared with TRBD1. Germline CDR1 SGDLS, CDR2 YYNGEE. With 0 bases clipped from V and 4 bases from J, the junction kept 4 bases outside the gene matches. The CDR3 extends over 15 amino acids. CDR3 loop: CASSVGDRGRYEQYF. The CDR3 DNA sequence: TGTGCCAGCAGCGTAGGCGACAGGGGGCGTTACGAGCAGTACTTC.

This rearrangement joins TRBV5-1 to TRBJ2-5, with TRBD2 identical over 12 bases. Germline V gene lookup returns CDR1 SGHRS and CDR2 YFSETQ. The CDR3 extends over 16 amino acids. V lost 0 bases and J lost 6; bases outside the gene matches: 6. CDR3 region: CASSLELAGGGKTQYF. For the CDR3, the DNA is TGCGCCAGCAGCTTGGAACTAGCGGGAGGCGGGAAGACCCAGTACTTC.